The rows below give T cell receptor beta chains drawn from one sample of a study of technical replicates of blood from a handful of donors. The protocol was immunoSEQ multiplex PCR, while the TCRdb copy is restricted to in-frame clones and leaves out a portion. The sample contains fewer than 85,000 clones, about 94% of which appear only once. Sequencing was carried out using T cells isolated from PBMCs. These receptors all stem from a human donor in good health. Each CDR3 is given with its conserved first and last residue. Fields, in order: CDR3 protein, CDR3 DNA, J gene, D gene, V gene, clone size. The D gene is left open where the match is weak. Size tells how often a clone was seen (once, few, many) or the class of an expanded clone, and some rows leave it out.

cdr3_aa: CASSQSGSYNEQFF
cdr3_nt: TGCGCCAGCAGCCAGAGCGGTTCCTACAATGAGCAGTTCTTC
j_call: TRBJ2-1
d_call: NA
v_call: TRBV4-1
clone_size: NA

cdr3_aa: CASSHGGPYEQYF
cdr3_nt: TGTGCCAGCAGCCACGGGGGTCCCTACGAGCAGTACTTC
j_call: TRBJ2-7
d_call: NA
v_call: TRBV7-2
clone_size: once

cdr3_aa: CACLWTGTGKNEKLFF
cdr3_nt: TGTGCCTGCCTCTGGACAGGGACGGGAAAAAATGAAAAACTGTTTTTT
j_call: TRBJ1-4
d_call: TRBD1
v_call: TRBV30
clone_size: once

cdr3_aa: CASSFSSSTQGAQYF
cdr3_nt: TGTGCCAGCAGCTTCTCGTCGAGCACCCAGGGTGCCCAGTACTTC
j_call: TRBJ2-5
d_call: NA
v_call: TRBV7-2
clone_size: NA

cdr3_aa: CASSLGLRSWNTEAFF
cdr3_nt: TGTGCCAGCAGCTTAGGGCTTAGGTCTTGGAACACTGAAGCTTTCTTT
j_call: TRBJ1-1
d_call: NA
v_call: TRBV7-3
clone_size: once

cdr3_aa: CASSPPLAGINNEQFF
cdr3_nt: TGTGCCAGCAGTCCCCCCCTAGCGGGGATTAACAATGAGCAGTTCTTC
j_call: TRBJ2-1
d_call: TRBD2
v_call: TRBV28
clone_size: NA

cdr3_aa: CASRQGKLDGNTIYF
cdr3_nt: TGCGCCAGCAGGCAGGGGAAACTCGATGGAAACACCATATATTTT
j_call: TRBJ1-3
d_call: NA
v_call: TRBV4-1
clone_size: NA

cdr3_aa: CASSLASGGKNEQFF
cdr3_nt: TGCGCCAGCAGCTTGGCTAGCGGGGGGAAAAATGAGCAGTTCTTC
j_call: TRBJ2-1
d_call: TRBD2
v_call: TRBV5-1
clone_size: NA

cdr3_aa: CASSTLYEQFF
cdr3_nt: TGTGCCAGCAGTACCCTATATGAGCAGTTCTTC
j_call: TRBJ2-1
d_call: NA
v_call: TRBV28
clone_size: NA

cdr3_aa: CARKLRGPGTEAFF
cdr3_nt: TGTGCCAGAAAACTCAGGGGGCCGGGCACTGAAGCTTTCTTT
j_call: TRBJ1-1
d_call: TRBD1
v_call: TRBV2
clone_size: NA

cdr3_aa: CASSQDFRGTGELFF
cdr3_nt: TGTGCCAGCAGCCAAGATTTTAGGGGAACCGGGGAGCTGTTTTTT
j_call: TRBJ2-2
d_call: NA
v_call: TRBV14
clone_size: NA

cdr3_aa: CASSPDRHSPLHF
cdr3_nt: TGTGCCAGCAGCCCGGACAGGCACTCACCCCTCCACTTT
j_call: TRBJ1-6
d_call: TRBD1
v_call: TRBV11-3
clone_size: once

cdr3_aa: CASSIGAGANVLTF
cdr3_nt: TGTGCCAGCAGCATAGGTGCGGGGGCCAACGTCCTGACTTTC
j_call: TRBJ2-6
d_call: NA
v_call: TRBV7-9
clone_size: NA

cdr3_aa: CASSRTGSNEKLFF
cdr3_nt: TGTGCCAGTAGTCGGACAGGGAGTAATGAAAAACTGTTTTTT
j_call: TRBJ1-4
d_call: TRBD1
v_call: TRBV19
clone_size: NA

cdr3_aa: CASSPPVGGPTHEQYF
cdr3_nt: TGTGCCAGCTCACCACCGGTCGGGGGGCCCACCCACGAGCAGTACTTC
j_call: TRBJ2-7
d_call: NA
v_call: TRBV18
clone_size: once

cdr3_aa: CASSPRGSGRYEQYF
cdr3_nt: TGTGCCAGCAGTCCCCGTGGTAGCGGGAGATACGAGCAGTACTTC
j_call: TRBJ2-7
d_call: TRBD2
v_call: TRBV27
clone_size: NA

cdr3_aa: CASSDSLVPYGYTF
cdr3_nt: TGTGCCAGCAGTGACAGCTTAGTCCCCTATGGCTACACCTTC
j_call: TRBJ1-2
d_call: NA
v_call: TRBV28
clone_size: NA

cdr3_aa: CASSLAPGKVSEQYF
cdr3_nt: TGCGCCAGCAGCCTAGCCCCCGGGAAAGTTAGCGAGCAGTACTTC
j_call: TRBJ2-7
d_call: NA
v_call: TRBV4-1
clone_size: NA

cdr3_aa: CASSPEGASQPQHF
cdr3_nt: TGTGCCAGCTCACCTGAGGGGGCTAGTCAGCCCCAGCATTTT
j_call: TRBJ1-5
d_call: TRBD1
v_call: TRBV18
clone_size: NA

cdr3_aa: CASSLSPGQGSNTGELFF
cdr3_nt: TGTGCCAGCAGTTTAAGCCCGGGACAGGGTTCGAACACCGGGGAGCTGTTTTTT
j_call: TRBJ2-2
d_call: TRBD1
v_call: TRBV27
clone_size: NA

cdr3_aa: CAISWGGEETQYF
cdr3_nt: TGTGCCATCAGTTGGGGAGGGGAAGAGACCCAGTACTTC
j_call: TRBJ2-5
d_call: TRBD2
v_call: TRBV10-3
clone_size: NA

cdr3_aa: CASSSGTGENTGELFF
cdr3_nt: TGTGCCAGCAGCTCAGGAACAGGGGAGAACACCGGGGAGCTGTTTTTT
j_call: TRBJ2-2
d_call: TRBD1
v_call: TRBV5-4
clone_size: NA

cdr3_aa: CASSLFSKGGEQFF
cdr3_nt: TGCGCCAGCAGCTTGTTTTCGAAGGGAGGTGAGCAGTTCTTC
j_call: TRBJ2-1
d_call: NA
v_call: TRBV5-1
clone_size: NA

cdr3_aa: CASSRQGYGYTF
cdr3_nt: TGTGCCAGCAGTCGACAGGGGTATGGCTACACCTTC
j_call: TRBJ1-2
d_call: TRBD1
v_call: TRBV6-1
clone_size: once

cdr3_aa: CASSIQDRKTHTF
cdr3_nt: TGTGCCAGTAGTATACAGGACAGGAAGACCCACACCTTC
j_call: TRBJ1-2
d_call: TRBD1
v_call: TRBV19
clone_size: NA

cdr3_aa: CASSPAGQYNSPLHF
cdr3_nt: TGTGCCAGCTCACCTGCGGGACAGTATAATTCACCCCTCCACTTT
j_call: TRBJ1-6
d_call: TRBD1
v_call: TRBV18
clone_size: once

cdr3_aa: CASSRRRGTDTQYF
cdr3_nt: TGTGCCAGCAGCCGTCGTCGGGGCACAGATACGCAGTATTTT
j_call: TRBJ2-3
d_call: NA
v_call: TRBV11-3
clone_size: NA

cdr3_aa: CSVPGGEPSDTIYF
cdr3_nt: TGCAGCGTTCCTGGGGGAGAACCTAGCGACACCATATATTTT
j_call: TRBJ1-3
d_call: NA
v_call: TRBV29-1
clone_size: NA

cdr3_aa: CASSRSGYSNQPQHF
cdr3_nt: TGTGCCAGCAGTCGATCAGGGTATAGCAATCAGCCCCAGCATTTT
j_call: TRBJ1-5
d_call: NA
v_call: TRBV27
clone_size: NA

cdr3_aa: CASSLGQANEKLFF
cdr3_nt: TGTGCCAGCAGCCTGGGACAGGCTAATGAAAAACTGTTTTTT
j_call: TRBJ1-4
d_call: TRBD1
v_call: TRBV11-2
clone_size: once

cdr3_aa: CASSLLVGEQFF
cdr3_nt: TGTGCCAGCAGCCTCCTAGTCGGTGAGCAGTTCTTC
j_call: TRBJ2-1
d_call: NA
v_call: TRBV5-6
clone_size: NA

cdr3_aa: CARSEPGLFHNEQFF
cdr3_nt: TGTGCCAGAAGCGAACCGGGACTTTTCCACAATGAGCAGTTCTTC
j_call: TRBJ2-1
d_call: NA
v_call: TRBV5-3
clone_size: NA

cdr3_aa: CASSSGTSLYNEQFF
cdr3_nt: TGTGCCAGCAGTTCGGGGACTAGTCTGTACAATGAGCAGTTCTTC
j_call: TRBJ2-1
d_call: TRBD2
v_call: TRBV27
clone_size: NA

cdr3_aa: CTSSQDRLGLAGGKDEQYF
cdr3_nt: TGCACCAGCAGCCAAGATAGGTTGGGACTAGCGGGAGGGAAGGACGAGCAGTACTTC
j_call: TRBJ2-7
d_call: NA
v_call: TRBV1
clone_size: NA

cdr3_aa: CASSQEAGLAGSAQYF
cdr3_nt: TGCGCCAGCAGCCAAGAGGCTGGACTAGCGGGGTCGGCCCAGTACTTC
j_call: TRBJ2-5
d_call: TRBD2
v_call: TRBV4-1
clone_size: NA

cdr3_aa: CASSTLNRDYTF
cdr3_nt: TGTGCCAGCAGTACCCTTAACAGGGACTACACCTTC
j_call: TRBJ1-2
d_call: NA
v_call: TRBV28
clone_size: once

cdr3_aa: CASRAGTSGSYEQYF
cdr3_nt: TGTGCCAGCAGGGCTGGGACTAGCGGCTCCTACGAGCAGTACTTC
j_call: TRBJ2-7
d_call: TRBD2
v_call: TRBV5-6
clone_size: NA

cdr3_aa: CASSPPTGSSYNEQFF
cdr3_nt: TGTGCCAGCTCACCACCGACAGGAAGCTCCTACAATGAGCAGTTCTTC
j_call: TRBJ2-1
d_call: NA
v_call: TRBV18
clone_size: NA

cdr3_aa: CASSPTGGRYTF
cdr3_nt: TGTGCCAGCAGCCCTACGGGGGGACGCTACACCTTC
j_call: TRBJ1-2
d_call: NA
v_call: TRBV5-4
clone_size: NA

cdr3_aa: CASSTDPLGGEQYF
cdr3_nt: TGTGCCAGCAGCACGGACCCGCTAGGAGGCGAGCAGTACTTC
j_call: TRBJ2-7
d_call: NA
v_call: TRBV5-5
clone_size: NA

cdr3_aa: CASSREGQGGAGANVLTF
cdr3_nt: TGCGCCAGCAGCCGAGAGGGGCAGGGAGGAGCTGGGGCCAACGTCCTGACTTTC
j_call: TRBJ2-6
d_call: NA
v_call: TRBV4-1
clone_size: NA

cdr3_aa: CASSLLTSGGRDEQFF
cdr3_nt: TGCGCCAGCAGCCTCTTGACTAGCGGGGGCCGGGATGAGCAGTTCTTC
j_call: TRBJ2-1
d_call: TRBD2
v_call: TRBV5-1
clone_size: NA

cdr3_aa: CASSDRFPYGYTF
cdr3_nt: TGTGCCAGCTCCGACAGGTTTCCCTATGGCTACACCTTC
j_call: TRBJ1-2
d_call: NA
v_call: TRBV18
clone_size: NA

cdr3_aa: CASGLVLGTPYEQYF
cdr3_nt: TGTGCTAGTGGTTTGGTATTGGGGACACCCTACGAGCAGTACTTC
j_call: TRBJ2-7
d_call: NA
v_call: TRBV12-5
clone_size: NA

cdr3_aa: CASSQVATSGGTDTQYF
cdr3_nt: TGCGCCAGCAGCCAAGTCGCAACTAGCGGGGGAACAGATACGCAGTATTTT
j_call: TRBJ2-3
d_call: TRBD2
v_call: TRBV4-1
clone_size: NA

cdr3_aa: CASSPGTVTEAFF
cdr3_nt: TGTGCCAGCAGCCCGGGGACAGTCACTGAAGCTTTCTTT
j_call: TRBJ1-1
d_call: TRBD1
v_call: TRBV11-1
clone_size: NA

cdr3_aa: CASSLDRVSNQPQHF
cdr3_nt: TGTGCCAGCAGCTTAGACAGGGTAAGCAATCAGCCCCAGCATTTT
j_call: TRBJ1-5
d_call: NA
v_call: TRBV11-2
clone_size: NA

cdr3_aa: CASSQLTGAEETQYF
cdr3_nt: TGTGCCAGCAGCCAGTTAACAGGTGCGGAAGAGACCCAGTACTTC
j_call: TRBJ2-5
d_call: NA
v_call: TRBV14
clone_size: NA

cdr3_aa: CASSLGGTGAGYTF
cdr3_nt: TGTGCCAGCAGCTTGGGCGGGACAGGGGCTGGCTACACCTTC
j_call: TRBJ1-2
d_call: TRBD1
v_call: TRBV28
clone_size: NA

cdr3_aa: CASSQDTGAGRHVQETQYF
cdr3_nt: TGCGCCAGCAGCCAAGATACCGGGGCGGGGCGACATGTCCAAGAGACCCAGTACTTC
j_call: TRBJ2-5
d_call: NA
v_call: TRBV4-1
clone_size: NA

cdr3_aa: CASSQDLGAQSYGYTF
cdr3_nt: TGTGCCAGCAGCCAAGATCTAGGGGCACAGTCCTATGGCTACACCTTC
j_call: TRBJ1-2
d_call: NA
v_call: TRBV4-2
clone_size: once

cdr3_aa: CASSAHLGVNTEAFF
cdr3_nt: TGTGCCAGCAGTGCCCATCTAGGGGTGAACACTGAAGCTTTCTTT
j_call: TRBJ1-1
d_call: NA
v_call: TRBV6-1
clone_size: NA

cdr3_aa: CASSPRGGNYGYTF
cdr3_nt: TGTGCCAGCAGCCCTAGGGGGGGGAACTATGGCTACACCTTC
j_call: TRBJ1-2
d_call: NA
v_call: TRBV7-8
clone_size: NA

cdr3_aa: CASSLAGTSGRATGELFF
cdr3_nt: TGTGCCAGCAGCTTAGCGGGAACTAGCGGGAGAGCGACCGGGGAGCTGTTTTTT
j_call: TRBJ2-2
d_call: TRBD2
v_call: TRBV11-2
clone_size: NA

cdr3_aa: CASSLGAGGSNQPQHF
cdr3_nt: TGCGCCAGCAGCTTGGGGGCCGGGGGAAGCAATCAGCCCCAGCATTTT
j_call: TRBJ1-5
d_call: NA
v_call: TRBV5-1
clone_size: once

cdr3_aa: CASSAGTGTYEQYF
cdr3_nt: TGTGCCAGCAGCGCCGGGACAGGGACCTACGAGCAGTACTTC
j_call: TRBJ2-7
d_call: TRBD1
v_call: TRBV7-6
clone_size: NA